Below, 8 T cell receptor beta chains from the same sample are listed, as sequenced in a study of CD8+CD57+ T cells in acquired aplastic anemia. Genomic DNA, the template, was used for profiling of the TCR beta VDJ and CDR3. TCRdb recomputed calls from the reads with MiXCR, one row per CDR3 protein. Found here are 150,000 to 200,000 distinct CDR3 sequences, around 65% of them singletons; the top ten hold just over 45%. Sequenced input: sorted CD4+, CD8+, or CD8+CD57+ T cells (not recorded which) from PBMCs. The receptors were gathered from a human donor with severe aplastic anemia or a healthy control (not recorded which).

The J gene is TRBJ1-5, the V gene TRBV20-1; no clear D gene. CDR1 is DFQATT and CDR2 is SNEGSKA in the germline V gene (reference sequence). V lost 6 bases, J lost 0 bases, and 12 bases lay in between. The CDR3 extends over 14 amino acids. The CDR3 protein is CSAVHSYSNQPQHF. In DNA form, the CDR3 reads TGCAGTGCCGTACATAGTTATAGCAATCAGCCCCAGCATTTT.

The chain combines TRBV2 with TRBJ1-2; 8 bases agree with TRBD1. The CDR3 contains 15 residues. With 6 bases clipped from V and 7 bases from J, the junction kept 13 bases outside the gene matches. Per the germline V gene, CDR1 is SNHLY and CDR2 is FYNNEI. The CDR3 DNA reads as TGTGCCAGCAGCTCCAACAGACAGGGGTTTAGTGGCTACACCTTC. Translation: CASSSNRQGFSGYTF. Filled out from reference TRBV2 and TRBJ1-2, the complete variable domain reads EPEVTQTPSHQVTQMGQEVILRCVPISNHLYFYWYRQILGQKVEFLVSFYNNEISEKSEIFDDQFSVERPDGSNFTLKIRSTKLEDSAMYFCASSSNRQGFSGYTFGSGTRLTVV.

The chain combines TRBV7-8 with TRBJ2-5; D uncertain. CDR3 length: 14 amino acids. V lost 2 bases and J lost 1, with 8 bases in between. In germline, CDR1 is SGHVS, CDR2 FQNEAQ. The CDR3 here is CASSLFRAQETQYF. Here the CDR3 DNA reads TGTGCCAGCAGCTTATTCCGGGCCCAAGAGACCCAGTACTTC.

This clonotype was counted many times. The gene calls are TRBV20-1 and TRBJ2-7; D unresolved. The CDR3 is 15 residues long. The V end was cut by 1 base, the J end by 0 bases, with 13 bases between. Germline assignment: CDR1 DFQATT and CDR2 SNEGSKA (reference sequence). CDR3 sequence (DNA): TGCAGTGCTAGAGTAGCTGACTCCTACTCCTACGAGCAGTACTTC. It is translated as CSARVADSYSYEQYF.

This clonotype was counted a few times. The CDR3 bases are TGTGCCACCAGTGATGCCCGGGACAGCACAGATACGCAGTATTTT. Amino acids: CATSDARDSTDTQYF. This chain links TRBV24-1 with TRBJ2-3; either TRBD1 or TRBD2 may fit D (5 bases each). This CDR3 spans 15 amino acids. The V and J ends lost 3 bases and 0 bases respectively, with 9 bases between them. Germline lookup yields CDR1 KGHDR and CDR2 SFDVKD.

The rearrangement uses TRBV5-1 and TRBJ2-7; D possibly corresponds to TRBD1 (5 bases). This CDR3 spans 15 amino acids. V dropped 1 base and J dropped 5 bases, with 16 bases sitting between them. Germline-derived CDR1 and CDR2 are SGHRS and YFSETQ. The CDR3 region is CASSLPEQGFDEQYF. CDR3 bases: TGCGCCAGCAGCTTGCCGGAGCAGGGATTCGACGAGCAGTACTTC.

J is TRBJ1-2 and V is TRBV5-5; D is possibly TRBD1 (5 bases). V was trimmed by 0 bases and J by 9 bases, leaving 12 bases between them. The CDR3 has 13 amino acids. CDR1 SGHKS and CDR2 YYEKEE come from the germline V gene (reference sequence). This CDR3 is CASSLGAGESYTF. The CDR3 DNA reads as TGTGCCAGCAGCTTGGGGGCGGGGGAGAGCTACACCTTC.

V is TRBV25-1 and J is TRBJ2-1; tentative D call: TRBD1 (6 bases). CDR1 MGHDK and CDR2 SYGVNS come from the germline V gene. Trimming stripped 6 bases from V and 2 bases from J, with 8 bases between. CDR3 length: 13 amino acids. The CDR3 sequence is CASRQGAYNEQFF. CDR3 DNA: TGTGCCAGCAGACAGGGTGCCTACAATGAGCAGTTCTTC.